This T cell receptor beta chain was identified during a study of cytomegalovirus exposure and HLA in healthy donors. Regarding the study as a whole: It was shown in a later analysis that HLA-associated TCR beta chains were more clonally expanded than other, equally common chains. In a later analysis, donors in an Asian-associated ancestry cluster reportedly had fewer N-insertions in productive TCRs than the cohort mean. A few CMV-associated chains were confirmed in vitro to be specific for CMV antigens. Some V segments, TRBV6-2 and TRBV6-3 among them, were indistinguishable and were therefore excluded.

This clone was detected once. Its antigen is undetermined. Germline is not matched at one junction end, which may reflect a read error. The study ran its PCR with 60 Vbeta and 13 Jbeta primers. Clones were read by immunoSEQ multiplex PCR, and TCRdb kept only the in-frame ones, dropping some. The profile shows 250,000 to 350,000 clones, roughly 89% of them singletons. In germline, CDR1 is SGDLS, CDR2 YYNGEE. The CDR3 sequence is 13 residues long. This sequence was found in a woman younger than 30 in good health and CMV-seronegative. This chain uses TRBV9 with TRBJ1-2; unclear D gene. The sample taken for sequencing was PBMCs. For the CDR3, the DNA is TGTGCCAGCAGCGTAGAGCCCCGAATCCCCCCCTTCTTC. The encoded protein is CASSVEPRIPPFF.